This entry describes one TCR beta chain. Its antigen remains unidentified. This sample was included in a study of blood T cells in healthy people across ages. Germline V gene sequence: CDR1 SGHNT, CDR2 YENEEA. Trimming took 1 base from V and 2 from J; bases not matched to a gene: 8. There are 17 residues in the CDR3. Isolating PBMCs gave at least 6.5 million of these cells per sample. For the second PCR, which ran for roughly 6 to 12 cycles, a sample-barcoded 5' primer and a J-beta primer mix were used. One entry per CDR3 protein results from TCRdb running MiXCR on the 5' RACE reads. The data contain roughly 2 million distinct CDR3 sequences, 49% of them singletons. General study results and limits: Calculation of diversity from one million T cells yielded estimates considered to be underestimates.

This sequence originates from a woman between 40 and 55 years old in good health. Sequenced material: blood. The rearrangement uses TRBV11-3 and TRBJ2-5; 9 bases are a match to TRBD2. This chain's CDR3 is CASSLGLRGGTQETQYF. The CDR3 nucleotides read TGTGCCAGCAGCTTAGGTCTGCGGGGGGGAACACAAGAGACCCAGTACTTC.